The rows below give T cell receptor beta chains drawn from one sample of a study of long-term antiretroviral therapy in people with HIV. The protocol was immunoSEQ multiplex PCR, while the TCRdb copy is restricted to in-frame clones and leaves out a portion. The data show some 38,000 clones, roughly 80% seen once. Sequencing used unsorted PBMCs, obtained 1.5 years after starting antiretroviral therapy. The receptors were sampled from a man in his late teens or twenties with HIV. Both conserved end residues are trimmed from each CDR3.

CDR3: ASSYSGWANTEAF
length: 13
V: TRBV6-6

CDR3: ASTTTGRSYNEQF
length: 13
V: TRBV27

CDR3: ASRTVLKNIQY
length: 11
V: TRBV6-1

CDR3: ASSRAGEETQY
length: 11
V: TRBV7-2

CDR3: ASSEAVITEAF
length: 11
V: TRBV6-1

CDR3: AWSVGGGGNIQY
length: 12
V: TRBV30

CDR3: ASSLRTGQGANEQY
length: 14
V: TRBV5-8

CDR3: AISEYSNQPQH
length: 11
V: TRBV10-3

CDR3: AWNAGSTPSYEQY
length: 13
V: TRBV30

CDR3: SVVNSYEQY
length: 9
V: TRBV29-1

CDR3: ASSEWASNTEAF
length: 12
V: TRBV2

CDR3: ASSQGDRAGETQY
length: 13
V: TRBV5-6

CDR3: AWTTRGDLEF
length: 10
V: TRBV30

CDR3: ASSLRTGVRKDEAF
length: 14
V: TRBV27

CDR3: ASSDPSGPNYGYT
length: 13
V: TRBV6-6

CDR3: AWSGMPQRGISNQPQH
length: 16
V: TRBV30

CDR3: AISNGPGQGTTNYGYT
length: 16
V: TRBV10-3